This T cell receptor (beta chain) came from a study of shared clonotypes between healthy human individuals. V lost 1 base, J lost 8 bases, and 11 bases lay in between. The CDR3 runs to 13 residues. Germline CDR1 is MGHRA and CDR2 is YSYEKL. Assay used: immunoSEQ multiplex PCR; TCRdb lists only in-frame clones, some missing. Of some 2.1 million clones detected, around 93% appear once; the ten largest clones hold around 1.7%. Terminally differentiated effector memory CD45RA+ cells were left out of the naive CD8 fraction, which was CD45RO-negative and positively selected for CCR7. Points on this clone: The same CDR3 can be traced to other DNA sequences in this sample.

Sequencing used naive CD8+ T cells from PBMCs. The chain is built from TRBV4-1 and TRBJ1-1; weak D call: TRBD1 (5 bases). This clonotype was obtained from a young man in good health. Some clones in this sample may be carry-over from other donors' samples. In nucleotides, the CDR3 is TGCGCCAGCAGCCAAGTAGGGCAGGGCGAAGCTTTCTTT. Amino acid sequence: CASSQVGQGEAFF.